This TCR beta chain was retrieved from a study of human T cells and chemical hapten exposure. This clonotype was counted many times. Its cognate antigen is unknown. Time point given: healthy volunteer bleed at 6 weeks. Whole blood, unfractionated, served as the material for total RNA extraction. The germline gives CDR1 SGHAT, CDR2 FQNNGV. This CDR3 has 14 amino acids. Trimming took off 5 bases at V and 10 bases at J, with 18 bases between the two ends. The library tagged each cDNA molecule with unique molecular identifiers. Source study methods: TCR counts had a median of approximately 96,000 per sample and spanned about 23,224 to 690,600. TCRdb re-analysed the RACE reads in MiXCR, keeping a single row per CDR3 protein. It is TCRdb's table, rather than the study itself, that gives the V and J calls and clone size. Found here are about 77,000 distinct CDR3 sequences, around 9.3% of them singletons; the top ten hold 1.7%.

Study-wide results and limits: Sensitizing to DPC left TCRs with a frequency above 1 in 1000 unaltered.

The material sequenced was whole blood. This chain joins TRBV11-2 and TRBJ2-1; D possibly matches TRBD1 or TRBD2 (5 bases each). The TCR comes from a female donor in good health. Some clones in this sample may be carry-over from other donors' samples. The CDR3 coding sequence is TGTGCCAGCAGCGCCTACTCCGGGGCTCGAGAGCAGTTCTTC. This translates into CASSAYSGAREQFF.